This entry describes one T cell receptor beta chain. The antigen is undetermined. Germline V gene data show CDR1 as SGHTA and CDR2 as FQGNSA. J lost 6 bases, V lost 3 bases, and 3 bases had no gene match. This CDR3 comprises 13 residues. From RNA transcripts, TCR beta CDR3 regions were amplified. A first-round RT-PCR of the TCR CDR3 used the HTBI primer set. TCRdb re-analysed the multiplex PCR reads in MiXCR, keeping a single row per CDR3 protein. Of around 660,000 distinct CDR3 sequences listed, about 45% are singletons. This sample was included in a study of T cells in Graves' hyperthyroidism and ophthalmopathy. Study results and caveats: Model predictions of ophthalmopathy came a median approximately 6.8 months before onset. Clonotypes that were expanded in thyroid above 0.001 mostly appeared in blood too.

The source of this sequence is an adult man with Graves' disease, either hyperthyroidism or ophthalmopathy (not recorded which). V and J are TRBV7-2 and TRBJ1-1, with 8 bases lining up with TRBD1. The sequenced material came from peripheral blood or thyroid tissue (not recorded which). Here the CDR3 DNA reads TGTGCCAGCAGCTTTCAGACAGGGGCTGAAGCTTTCTTT. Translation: CASSFQTGAEAFF.